A single sample is the source of the 27 T cell receptor beta chains below, sequenced in a study of vaccination and CD4 T cells after COVID-19. Treatment noted: approximately 10-day PBMC culture with coronavirus spike peptide pools or control peptides (ViraFEST assay). Their antigens remain unidentified. The Oncomine TCR Beta short-read assay sequenced DNA from cultured CD4+ T cells. Using its own MiXCR run on the PCR reads, TCRdb lists one record per CDR3 protein. The table lists more than 10,000 distinct CDR3 sequences, 50% to 65% of them singletons. The material sequenced was CD4+ T cells from blood, cultured in vitro. These receptors were collected from a human donor who had recovered from COVID-19.

CDR3 loop: CATKTGRLNEKLFF. CDR3 DNA sequence: TGTGCCACCAAAACCGGACGGTTAAATGAAAAACTGTTTTTT. V and J are TRBV28 and TRBJ1-4; D remains ambiguous. CDR3 length equals 14 residues. The ends were cut back, 10 bases at V and 5 bases at J, with 17 bases in the middle. Per the germline V gene, CDR1 is MDHEN and CDR2 is SYDVKM.

This clonotype has just a few counts. The chain joins TRBV7-9 to TRBJ2-7, with D possibly TRBD2 on 6 matching bases. The CDR3 loop spans 15 amino acids. Germline loops: CDR1 SEHNR, CDR2 FQNEAQ (reference sequence). Deletions cut 1 base from V and 3 bases from J, with 13 bases between. The CDR3 coding sequence is TGTGCCAGCAGCTTAGGGGACTTCCCCGACTACGAGCAGTACTTC. It encodes CASSLGDFPDYEQYF.

The chain is built from TRBV7-9 and TRBJ2-1, with a weak D call TRBD2 (7 bases). Germline V CDR1 and CDR2: SEHNR, FQNEAQ (reference sequence). Trimming took 5 bases from V and 7 from J, leaving 21 bases between them. The CDR3 spans 16 residues. CDR3 region: CASSIGGLGVMNEQFF. CDR3 nucleotides: TGTGCCAGCAGCATCGGGGGGCTAGGCGTGATGAATGAGCAGTTCTTC.

The V and J genes are TRBV2 and TRBJ2-2; no reliable D call. The germline V gene encodes CDR1 SNHLY and CDR2 FYNNEI. V dropped 4 bases and J dropped 1 base, with 4 bases sitting between them. CDR3 length: 13 residues. The CDR3: CASSVENTGELFF. The CDR3 bases are TGTGCCAGCAGTGTTGAGAACACCGGGGAGCTGTTTTTT.

The chain has TRBV6-5 and TRBJ2-3; 11 nucleotides line up with TRBD2. This CDR3 region has 17 residues. V was pared by 0 bases and J by 3 bases, with 5 bases of the junction left unmatched. Germline CDR1 reads MNHEY; CDR2 reads SVGAGI. CDR3 residues: CASSYSLAGGITDTQYF. The CDR3 DNA reads as TGTGCCAGCAGTTACTCGCTAGCGGGAGGAATTACAGATACGCAGTATTTT.

This clonotype was seen just once. The J gene is TRBJ1-5, the V gene TRBV20-1, with D hard to call. Trimming cost V 6 bases and J 4 bases, with 10 bases left between them. Germline V gene lookup returns CDR1 DFQATT and CDR2 SNEGSKA (reference sequence). The CDR3 runs to 12 residues. CDR3 nucleotide sequence: TGCAGTGCGGGGAGGCTAAATCAGCCCCAGCATTTT. It encodes CSAGRLNQPQHF.

This chain joins TRBV28 and TRBJ1-5; D is unclear. The ends were cut back, 6 bases at V and 6 bases at J, with 18 bases in the middle. CDR1 is MDHEN and CDR2 is SYDVKM in the germline V gene. CDR3 length: 15 amino acids. As DNA, the CDR3 is TGTGCCAGCAGCCCCCCCGAGGGCTTCAGTCAGCCCCAGCATTTT. This sequence encodes CASSPPEGFSQPQHF.

Concerning this clonotype itself: Mismatch with germline at one junction end may stem from a read error. V is TRBV7-2 and J is TRBJ1-1; no clear D gene. This CDR3 has 15 residues. Germline V lookup: CDR1 SGHTA, CDR2 FQGNSA. CDR3 sequence: CASSRADRPDTEAFF. CDR3 in DNA: TGCGCCAGCAGCCGAGCGGACCGTCCGGACACTGAAGCTTTCTTT.

As DNA, the CDR3 is TGTGCCAGCTGGAAATCGCGCCTGCAACAGGGGATCACAGATACGCAGTATTTT. It translates to CASWKSRLQQGITDTQYF. The chain joins TRBV6-2 or TRBV6-3 to TRBJ2-3; 7 bases map to TRBD1. This CDR3 has 18 amino acids. From germline, CDR1 is MNHEY and CDR2 SVGEGT. Germline trimming cut 8 bases from V and 2 bases from J; bases unmatched to any gene: 19.

This chain uses TRBV2 with TRBJ2-7, with D unclear. Trimming cost V 7 bases and J 2 bases, with 9 bases left between them. Germline-derived CDR1 and CDR2 are SNHLY and FYNNEI. The length of the CDR3 is 12 residues. This CDR3 is CASTADPYEQYF. The DNA for the CDR3 is TGTGCCAGCACCGCGGACCCCTACGAGCAGTACTTC.

This clonotype was detected only once. This rearrangement joins TRBV6-2 or TRBV6-3 to TRBJ2-7, with D possibly being TRBD1 or TRBD2 (6 bases each). Germline CDR1 is MNHEY and CDR2 is SVGEGT. The CDR3 totals 14 residues. The V gene lost 6 bases and the J gene lost 3 bases, with 15 bases spanning the gap. CDR3 sequence (DNA): TGTGCCAGCAGGAGACTGGGGGGACACTACGAGCAGTACTTC. The encoded protein is CASRRLGGHYEQYF.

The CDR3 protein is CASSSSRSPLSSGANVLTF. CDR3 coding DNA: TGTGCCAGCAGTTCCTCGAGATCACCCCTGAGCTCTGGGGCCAACGTCCTGACTTTC. The genes are TRBV28 and TRBJ2-6; D unclear. V was shortened by 4 bases and J by 0 bases, with 19 bases between the two germline ends. The germline CDR1 and CDR2 sequences are MDHEN and SYDVKM. The CDR3 is 19 residues long.

The chain links TRBV7-2 to TRBJ1-2, with D maybe TRBD1 (5 bases). The V gene's germline CDR1 is SGHTA and CDR2 FQGNSA. V lost 2 bases to trimming and J lost 4 bases, with 11 bases between them. This CDR3 spans 14 amino acids. The CDR3, as DNA: TGTGCCAGCAGCTTATCCCAGGGCCCCTATGGCTACACCTTC. Its translation: CASSLSQGPYGYTF.

V is TRBV20-1 and J is TRBJ2-1; 8 bases are shared with TRBD2. The junction had 1 base not matched to a gene; V was cut back by 0 bases and J by 0 bases. Germline lookup yields CDR1 DFQATT and CDR2 SNEGSKA (reference sequence). The CDR3 extends over 15 amino acids. In nucleotides, the CDR3 is TGCAGTGCTAGAGAACTAGCGGCCTCCTACAATGAGCAGTTCTTC. Its translation is CSARELAASYNEQFF.

The CDR3 region has the DNA TGTGCCACCACGCGAACAATCACAGGGAATCAGCCCCAGCATTTT. Protein sequence: CATTRTITGNQPQHF. V usage is TRBV19 and J usage is TRBJ1-5, with a possible D match to TRBD1 (6 bases). Trimming stripped 10 bases from V and 4 bases from J, with 20 bases between. The length of the CDR3 is 15 residues. Looked up from germline, CDR1 is LNHDA and CDR2 is SQIVND (reference sequence).

This chain connects TRBV19 to TRBJ2-3; no reliable D call. The CDR3 runs to 17 residues. Trimming left V 5 bases short and J 0 bases short, with 18 bases between. Germline assignment: CDR1 LNHDA and CDR2 SQIVND (reference sequence). DNA for the CDR3: TGTGCCAGTAGTCCCCCGCCTGGCGGCTATAGCACAGATACGCAGTATTTT. Encoded protein: CASSPPPGGYSTDTQYF.

This chain joins TRBV28 and TRBJ1-1; D possibly corresponds to TRBD1 (5 bases). The CDR3 covers 14 residues. The germline gives CDR1 MDHEN, CDR2 SYDVKM. The germline V and J ends were trimmed by 2 bases and 12 bases, with 19 bases remaining between them. CDR3 in DNA: TGTGCCAGCAGTTTAGCATGGAGGGGTGAGGAGACTTTCTTT. Its translation: CASSLAWRGEETFF.

The chain recombines TRBV20-1 with TRBJ2-7; TRBD2 agrees at 9 bases. The germline V gene encodes CDR1 DFQATT and CDR2 SNEGSKA (reference sequence). Trimming removed 7 bases from V and 4 bases from J; junction bases left unmatched: 8. There are 13 residues in the CDR3. CDR3 amino acids: CSGLTSGEYEQYF. For the CDR3, the DNA is TGCAGTGGGCTGACTAGCGGAGAGTACGAGCAGTACTTC.

This sequence joins TRBV4-1 and TRBJ1-6; no clear D. The germline V and J ends were trimmed by 1 base and 3 bases, with 7 bases remaining between them. The CDR3 covers 15 residues. Germline-derived CDR1 and CDR2 are MGHRA and YSYEKL. Here the CDR3 DNA reads TGCGCCAGCAGCCAAGTAGGGAACTATAATTCACCCCTCCACTTT. Translating it yields CASSQVGNYNSPLHF.

The rearrangement uses TRBV28 and TRBJ2-5, with 10 nucleotides matching TRBD1. Germline values: CDR1 MDHEN, CDR2 SYDVKM. The CDR3 covers 19 residues. The trim removed 4 bases at V and 5 bases at J, leaving 19 bases unmatched. CDR3 loop: CASSSNYKFLTGQGETQYF. The CDR3 bases are TGTGCCAGCAGTTCTAATTACAAATTCCTCACGGGACAGGGGGAGACCCAGTACTTC.

The chain is built from TRBV28 and TRBJ2-7, with 12 nucleotides matching TRBD2. Trimming took 7 bases from V and 0 from J; bases not matched to a gene: 4. The CDR3 is made up of 15 amino acids. Germline V gene lookup returns CDR1 MDHEN and CDR2 SYDVKM. The CDR3 DNA sequence: TGTGCCAGCATTAAGACTAGCGGGAGCTCCTACGAGCAGTACTTC. It codes for CASIKTSGSSYEQYF.

This clonotype was detected only once. The V and J genes are TRBV25-1 and TRBJ2-3; a possible D gene is TRBD2 (6 bases). The CDR3 has 16 residues. V lost 2 bases and J 1 base, leaving 13 bases between the germline ends. CDR1 is MGHDK, CDR2 SYGVNS, per germline. CDR3 residues: CASSEMGRERTDTQYF. Here the CDR3 DNA reads TGTGCCAGCAGTGAAATGGGGCGGGAACGCACAGATACGCAGTATTTT.

This chain joins TRBV6-5 and TRBJ2-3; D possibly uses TRBD1 or TRBD2 (5 bases each). V shed 2 bases and J shed 6 bases, with 9 bases lying between them. The CDR3 is 13 residues long. Germline V gene sequence: CDR1 MNHEY, CDR2 SVGAGI. CDR3 residues: CASSYGEGDTQYF. CDR3 DNA: TGTGCCAGCAGTTACGGAGAGGGGGATACGCAGTATTTT.

This clonotype came up a few times. The rearrangement joins TRBV20-1 to TRBJ2-2, with 9 bases matching TRBD1. After removal of 4 bases from V and 5 bases from J, the junction contained 5 bases not matched to a gene. The germline CDR1 and CDR2 sequences are DFQATT and SNEGSKA (reference sequence). The CDR3 totals 14 residues. The CDR3 reads CSATGTGLTGELFF. CDR3 in DNA: TGCAGTGCTACCGGGACAGGGCTAACCGGGGAGCTGTTTTTT.

The chain employs TRBV20-1 and TRBJ2-2; 8 bases fit TRBD2. The CDR3 loop spans 14 amino acids. V dropped 1 base and J dropped 7; count of bases not matched to a gene: 5. Germline CDR1 reads DFQATT; CDR2 reads SNEGSKA (reference sequence). The CDR3 protein is CSARAGGGDGELFF. The CDR3 region has the DNA TGCAGTGCTAGAGCGGGAGGGGGAGACGGGGAGCTGTTTTTT.

The gene calls are TRBV5-5 and TRBJ2-1; D possibly corresponds to TRBD2 (6 bases). Deletions cut 3 bases from V and 3 bases from J, with 13 bases between. The CDR3 runs to 15 residues. Germline V lookup: CDR1 SGHKS, CDR2 YYEKEE (reference sequence). The CDR3 DNA reads as TGTGCCAGCAGCTCAGCCTATAGCGGCTACAATGAGCAGTTCTTC. As protein: CASSSAYSGYNEQFF.

This clonotype was picked up a small number of times. The V gene is TRBV15, the J gene TRBJ1-1; D may be TRBD1 (5 bases). This CDR3 has 17 amino acids. Germline lookup yields CDR1 LNHNV and CDR2 YYDKDF (reference sequence). Trimming cost V 5 bases and J 0 bases, with 19 bases left between them. This chain's CDR3 is CATSLPYQAGMNTEAFF. CDR3 coding DNA: TGTGCCACCAGCCTACCCTATCAGGCAGGGATGAACACTGAAGCTTTCTTT.